Below, one T cell receptor beta chain is given with its context. The data were obtained in a study of control samples from healthy donors and cancer patients. Produced via immunoSEQ multiplex PCR; TCRdb's table is partial and in-frame only. The data contain about 160,000 clones, around 95% of them singletons. Germline CDR1 SGHDN, CDR2 FVKESK. This CDR3 comprises 15 residues. The V gene end was trimmed by 1 base and the J gene end by 7 bases; junction bases not matched to a gene: 7. Material: blood. The chain has TRBV14 and TRBJ1-2; TRBD1 agrees at 9 bases. The source is a woman aged 40 to 50 in good health. In nucleotides, the CDR3 is TGTGCCAGCAGCCAAGGCAACAGGGGGCGGGGTGGCTACACCTTC. This encodes CASSQGNRGRGGYTF.